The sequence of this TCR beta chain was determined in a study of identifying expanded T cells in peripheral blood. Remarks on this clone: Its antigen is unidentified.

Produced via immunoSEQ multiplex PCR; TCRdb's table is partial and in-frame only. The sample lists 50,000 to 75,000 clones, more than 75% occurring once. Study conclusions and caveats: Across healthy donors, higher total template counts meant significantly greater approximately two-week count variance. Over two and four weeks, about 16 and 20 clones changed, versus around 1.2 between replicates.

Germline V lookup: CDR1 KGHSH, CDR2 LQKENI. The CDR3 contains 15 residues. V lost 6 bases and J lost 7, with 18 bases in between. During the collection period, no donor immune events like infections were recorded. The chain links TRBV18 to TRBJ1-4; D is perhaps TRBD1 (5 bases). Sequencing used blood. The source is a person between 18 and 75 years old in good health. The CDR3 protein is CASSLDRDRGEKLFF. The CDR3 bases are TGTGCCAGCTCCCTCGACCGGGACCGGGGTGAAAAACTGTTTTTT.